The rows below give T cell receptor beta chains drawn from one sample of a study of blood T cell repertoires in COVID-19. The table came from immunoSEQ multiplex PCR; TCRdb's copy has only in-frame clones and leaves some out. The table includes around 170,000 clones, about 84% detected once. The sequenced sample was PBMCs or T cells enriched from blood (not recorded which). The receptors stem from a man aged 50 to 59 who had recovered from COVID-19. Both conserved end residues are part of each CDR3. The order of the fields is J gene, V gene, CDR3 protein.

TRBJ1-1	TRBV29-1	CSAETETEAFF
TRBJ2-2	TRBV7-9	CASSSRDRGNTGELFF
TRBJ2-2	TRBV10-3	CAIMTGTGGTGELFF
TRBJ2-7	TRBV7-9	CASSLPSLGRGTYEQYF
TRBJ2-1	TRBV19	CASSLRLAGGPSYNEQFF
TRBJ1-1	TRBV11-2	CASQPLRSLTEAFF
TRBJ1-3	TRBV24-1	CATSEKPSGNTIYF
TRBJ2-3	TRBV4-2	CASSQVVWGGHSDTQYF
TRBJ1-4	TRBV7-9	CASRERQGGEKLFF
TRBJ2-3	TRBV4-1	CASSQSPGTRAPDTQYF
TRBJ2-7	TRBV27	CASSLFEGASYEQYF
TRBJ2-2	TRBV4-1	CASSQRGGDTGELFF
TRBJ2-1	TRBV5-1	CASGGGLAGSNEQFF
TRBJ2-5	TRBV3-1/TRBV3-2	CASSRGRMETQYF
TRBJ2-7	TRBV27	CASSHRDSTYEQYF
TRBJ1-6	TRBV7-9	CASSPGQGSAGSPLHF
TRBJ1-5	TRBV6-5	CASRTGSSNQPQHF
TRBJ2-1	TRBV7-2	CASSLGGGPSNEQFF
TRBJ2-7	TRBV27	CATSFRDRGYEQYF
TRBJ1-5	TRBV7-2	CASSPGTGVTTLHF
TRBJ2-1	TRBV13	CASSQRPSNEQFF
TRBJ1-2	TRBV6-5	CASSYSGQGARGGYTF
TRBJ2-5	TRBV29-1	CSVEVGRDFQETQYF
TRBJ1-2	TRBV5-5	CASTLQQGGVDGYTF
TRBJ2-6	TRBV18	CASSPQGRSSGANVLTF
TRBJ1-1	TRBV2	CASSAGGTEAFF
TRBJ1-1	TRBV10-1	CARKPGYVTEAFF
TRBJ2-2	TRBV5-1	CARPGGELFF
TRBJ1-5	TRBV5-6	CASSLGGGVAQPQHF
TRBJ2-1	TRBV6-4	CASSDNTNEQFF